A selection of T cell receptor beta chains follows, all from one sample in a study of blood T cell repertoires in COVID-19. This table comes from immunoSEQ multiplex PCR, and its TCRdb copy is limited to in-frame clones, with some not included. The profile shows around 190,000 clones, more than 80% of them singletons. Sequences were obtained from PBMCs or T cells enriched from blood (not recorded which). These receptors originate from a man aged 35-49 years who had recovered from COVID-19. The CDR3 runs from the conserved cysteine through the conserved F or W. D genes are given only for firm matches. A clone size is listed for some rows: how often the clone was seen (once, few, many), or a class if it is expanded.

v_call	clone_size	j_call	d_call	cdr3_aa	cdr3_nt
TRBV12-3/TRBV12-4	.	TRBJ1-1	.	CASSRWGVGEAFF	TGTGCCAGCAGTCGCTGGGGCGTCGGTGAAGCTTTCTTT
TRBV24-1	.	TRBJ2-1	.	CATSDHGTSYNEQFF	TGTGCCACCAGTGATCATGGGACAAGCTACAATGAGCAGTTCTTC
TRBV11-2	.	TRBJ2-1	TRBD2	CASSFRSSGGVYNEQFF	TGTGCCAGCAGCTTTCGTTCTAGCGGGGGGGTCTACAATGAGCAGTTCTTC
TRBV30	.	TRBJ1-2	.	CAWSEGPTRGYTF	TGTGCCTGGAGTGAAGGTCCTACGCGGGGCTACACCTTC
TRBV18	.	TRBJ2-6	.	CASSSVRQPKFPGANVLTF	TGTGCCAGCTCATCAGTCCGACAGCCGAAGTTCCCTGGGGCCAACGTCCTGACTTTC
TRBV11-2	.	TRBJ2-1	.	CASSLDSRTRPSYNEQFF	TGTGCCAGCAGCTTAGACTCCAGAACTAGACCCTCCTACAATGAGCAGTTCTTC
TRBV14	.	TRBJ2-1	TRBD2	CASSQGLLAGDEQFF	TGTGCCAGCAGCCAAGGTCTACTAGCGGGGGATGAGCAGTTCTTC
TRBV7-9	.	TRBJ2-1	.	CASSLPSLGYNEQFF	TGTGCCAGCAGCTTACCCAGTCTAGGTTACAATGAGCAGTTCTTC
TRBV2	few	TRBJ1-2	TRBD1	CASSETGGNYGYTF	TGTGCCAGCAGTGAGACAGGGGGAAACTATGGCTACACCTTC
TRBV27	.	TRBJ1-1	TRBD1	CASSLLKTGSEAFF	TGTGCCAGCAGTCTACTCAAGACAGGGAGTGAAGCTTTCTTT
TRBV18	.	TRBJ2-2	.	CASSPQDRNTGELFF	TGTGCCAGCTCACCACAAGACAGAAACACCGGGGAGCTGTTTTTT
TRBV11-2	.	TRBJ2-1	TRBD2	CASSELAGSYNEQFF	TGTGCCAGCAGCGAACTAGCGGGGTCCTACAATGAGCAGTTCTTC
TRBV10-3	.	TRBJ2-3	.	CAISESGLSTDTQYF	TGTGCCATCAGTGAGTCCGGACTCAGCACAGATACGCAGTATTTT
TRBV10-3	.	TRBJ1-6	TRBD1	CAISGDRADSPLHF	TGTGCCATCAGTGGGGACAGGGCGGATTCACCCCTCCACTTT
TRBV7-8	.	TRBJ2-7	TRBD1	CASSPLKWDRSSHEQYF	TGTGCCAGCAGCCCTCTTAAGTGGGACAGGAGCAGCCACGAGCAGTACTTC
TRBV2	.	TRBJ2-1	.	CASSENYHEQFF	TGTGCCAGCAGTGAGAACTACCACGAGCAGTTCTTC
TRBV18	.	TRBJ2-1	.	CASSHKLAERYNEQFF	TGTGCCAGCTCACACAAATTAGCGGAGCGGTACAATGAGCAGTTCTTC
TRBV2	once	TRBJ2-1	TRBD2	CASSAQRGIRRNEQFF	TGTGCCAGCAGTGCCCAGCGGGGGATCCGCCGCAATGAGCAGTTCTTC
TRBV19	.	TRBJ1-4	TRBD1	CASSSGGRGNEKLFF	TGTGCCAGTAGTTCCGGTGGCAGGGGGAACGAAAAACTGTTTTTT
TRBV19	.	TRBJ1-2	.	CASSKAGRGDYGYTF	TGTGCCAGTAGTAAGGCCGGTCGGGGGGACTATGGCTACACCTTC
TRBV7-3	.	TRBJ2-5	.	CASSLNGHQETQYF	TGTGCCAGCAGCTTAAATGGACATCAAGAGACCCAGTACTTC
TRBV4-2	.	TRBJ1-2	.	CASSQGRAGDFGYTF	TGTGCCAGCAGCCAAGGTAGGGCAGGGGATTTCGGCTACACCTTC
TRBV7-6	once	TRBJ2-3	.	CASSFNRATDTQYF	TGTGCCAGCAGCTTCAACAGGGCCACAGATACGCAGTATTTT
TRBV4-1	.	TRBJ2-7	TRBD1	CASSQEGTGSSYEQYF	TGCGCCAGCAGCCAAGAAGGGACAGGTAGCTCCTACGAGCAGTACTTC
TRBV2	.	TRBJ2-2	.	CASSEAFTGELFF	TGTGCCAGCAGTGAAGCCTTCACCGGGGAGCTGTTTTTT
TRBV2	.	TRBJ2-3	.	CASSDYGITDTQYF	TGTGCCAGCAGTGACTACGGGATAACAGATACGCAGTATTTT
TRBV5-5	.	TRBJ2-2	TRBD2	CASSPGTSGRAGTGELFF	TGTGCCAGCAGCCCCGGGACTAGCGGGAGGGCGGGCACCGGGGAGCTGTTTTTT
TRBV7-3	.	TRBJ2-1	.	CASATGQRGGNEQFF	TGTGCCAGCGCCACAGGACAGCGCGGGGGCAATGAGCAGTTCTTC
TRBV6-6	.	TRBJ1-1	TRBD1	CASSGQGTGGTEAFF	TGTGCCAGCAGCGGACAGGGGACAGGCGGTACTGAAGCTTTCTTT
TRBV4-2	.	TRBJ1-1	.	CASSQGGDSEAFF	TGTGCCAGCAGCCAAGGGGGGGATTCGGAAGCTTTCTTT
TRBV14	.	TRBJ2-7	.	CASSPVPTRAYEQYF	TGTGCCAGCAGTCCAGTACCAACCCGGGCCTACGAGCAGTACTTC
TRBV27	.	TRBJ1-1	.	CASSSLAGRGMNTEAFF	TGTGCCAGCAGTTCCTTAGCTGGGAGGGGAATGAACACTGAAGCTTTCTTT
TRBV12-3/TRBV12-4	.	TRBJ1-3	.	CASSAGAGNTIYF	TGTGCCAGCAGTGCCGGGGCTGGAAACACCATATATTTT
TRBV30	.	TRBJ1-1	.	CAWGAPGISNTEAFF	TGTGCCTGGGGCGCTCCCGGGATATCGAACACTGAAGCTTTCTTT
TRBV6-4	.	TRBJ1-3	.	CATTPDYIPRIVGNTIYF	TGTGCCACCACCCCGGACTATATCCCGCGCATAGTGGGAAACACCATATATTTT
TRBV9	.	TRBJ2-7	.	CASSVMAGPSYEQYF	TGTGCCAGCAGCGTGATGGCGGGTCCCTCCTACGAGCAGTACTTC
TRBV5-1	.	TRBJ1-1	TRBD1	CASSLRQGAYMNTEAFF	TGCGCCAGCAGCTTGCGGCAGGGGGCCTACATGAACACTGAAGCTTTCTTT
TRBV5-1	.	TRBJ2-6	.	CASSLAITGSGANVLTF	TGCGCCAGCAGCTTGGCTATTACAGGCTCTGGGGCCAACGTCCTGACTTTC
TRBV7-9	.	TRBJ1-1	TRBD1	CASSLMDRTEAFF	TGTGCCAGCAGCCTAATGGACAGGACTGAAGCTTTCTTT
TRBV19	many	TRBJ2-4	TRBD1	CASSIGQGAIPYF	TGTGCCAGTAGTATAGGACAGGGCGCTATACCGTACTTC
TRBV6-5	.	TRBJ1-1	.	CASSHVLGVNTEAFF	TGTGCCAGCAGTCACGTTCTAGGGGTCAACACTGAAGCTTTCTTT
TRBV11-2	.	TRBJ1-1	.	CASKQGREPNTEAFF	TGTGCCAGCAAACAGGGAAGGGAACCGAACACTGAAGCTTTCTTT
TRBV7-2	.	TRBJ2-1	TRBD2	CASSLGGGIREQFF	TGTGCCAGCAGCTTGGGGGGGGGAATCCGTGAGCAGTTCTTC
TRBV2	.	TRBJ1-3	TRBD1	CASRPGTGLSGGTIYF	TGTGCCAGCAGACCCGGGACAGGGTTGTCTGGGGGCACCATATATTTT
TRBV6-5	.	TRBJ2-7	.	CASSYASGTPYEQYF	TGTGCCAGCAGCTACGCATCCGGGACACCCTACGAGCAGTACTTC
TRBV27	.	TRBJ1-1	.	CASSSGGVEGQGRLAEAFF	TGTGCCAGCAGTTCGGGGGGAGTAGAGGGGCAGGGGCGGTTGGCTGAAGCTTTCTTT